This TCR beta chain was recovered during a study of radiation and T cells in renal cell carcinoma. Study overall: Nephrectomy followed 15 Gy stereotactic body radiation by 4 weeks.

This table comes from immunoSEQ multiplex PCR, and its TCRdb copy is limited to in-frame clones, with some not included. Of 70,000 to 80,000 clones in the sample, 65% to 90% are singletons; the top ten hold about 22%. Time point in this sample: blood 2 weeks post-SBRT. Treatment: 15 Gy SBRT to primary tumor, nephrectomy 4 weeks later. Radiation-treated patients gave blood at baseline, week 2 and week 4. The tumor was a clear cell renal cell carcinoma. The count of this clone is one. The sequencing here drew on blood, taken from a patient whose treatment included radiotherapy and nephrectomy. The receptor was isolated from a woman in her 50s with renal cell carcinoma.

The CDR3 DNA reads TGTGCCAGCAGCCCACCCTTAAGCGGGGGGGCCTATAGAGGATTCTTC. It yields the protein CASSPPLSGGAYRGFF. The chain combines TRBV28 with TRBJ2-1, with TRBD2 matching 10 bases. Trimming at V came to 6 bases and at J to 16 bases, leaving 21 bases not matched to a gene. Per germline, CDR1 MDHEN and CDR2 SYDVKM. CDR3 length equals 16 residues.